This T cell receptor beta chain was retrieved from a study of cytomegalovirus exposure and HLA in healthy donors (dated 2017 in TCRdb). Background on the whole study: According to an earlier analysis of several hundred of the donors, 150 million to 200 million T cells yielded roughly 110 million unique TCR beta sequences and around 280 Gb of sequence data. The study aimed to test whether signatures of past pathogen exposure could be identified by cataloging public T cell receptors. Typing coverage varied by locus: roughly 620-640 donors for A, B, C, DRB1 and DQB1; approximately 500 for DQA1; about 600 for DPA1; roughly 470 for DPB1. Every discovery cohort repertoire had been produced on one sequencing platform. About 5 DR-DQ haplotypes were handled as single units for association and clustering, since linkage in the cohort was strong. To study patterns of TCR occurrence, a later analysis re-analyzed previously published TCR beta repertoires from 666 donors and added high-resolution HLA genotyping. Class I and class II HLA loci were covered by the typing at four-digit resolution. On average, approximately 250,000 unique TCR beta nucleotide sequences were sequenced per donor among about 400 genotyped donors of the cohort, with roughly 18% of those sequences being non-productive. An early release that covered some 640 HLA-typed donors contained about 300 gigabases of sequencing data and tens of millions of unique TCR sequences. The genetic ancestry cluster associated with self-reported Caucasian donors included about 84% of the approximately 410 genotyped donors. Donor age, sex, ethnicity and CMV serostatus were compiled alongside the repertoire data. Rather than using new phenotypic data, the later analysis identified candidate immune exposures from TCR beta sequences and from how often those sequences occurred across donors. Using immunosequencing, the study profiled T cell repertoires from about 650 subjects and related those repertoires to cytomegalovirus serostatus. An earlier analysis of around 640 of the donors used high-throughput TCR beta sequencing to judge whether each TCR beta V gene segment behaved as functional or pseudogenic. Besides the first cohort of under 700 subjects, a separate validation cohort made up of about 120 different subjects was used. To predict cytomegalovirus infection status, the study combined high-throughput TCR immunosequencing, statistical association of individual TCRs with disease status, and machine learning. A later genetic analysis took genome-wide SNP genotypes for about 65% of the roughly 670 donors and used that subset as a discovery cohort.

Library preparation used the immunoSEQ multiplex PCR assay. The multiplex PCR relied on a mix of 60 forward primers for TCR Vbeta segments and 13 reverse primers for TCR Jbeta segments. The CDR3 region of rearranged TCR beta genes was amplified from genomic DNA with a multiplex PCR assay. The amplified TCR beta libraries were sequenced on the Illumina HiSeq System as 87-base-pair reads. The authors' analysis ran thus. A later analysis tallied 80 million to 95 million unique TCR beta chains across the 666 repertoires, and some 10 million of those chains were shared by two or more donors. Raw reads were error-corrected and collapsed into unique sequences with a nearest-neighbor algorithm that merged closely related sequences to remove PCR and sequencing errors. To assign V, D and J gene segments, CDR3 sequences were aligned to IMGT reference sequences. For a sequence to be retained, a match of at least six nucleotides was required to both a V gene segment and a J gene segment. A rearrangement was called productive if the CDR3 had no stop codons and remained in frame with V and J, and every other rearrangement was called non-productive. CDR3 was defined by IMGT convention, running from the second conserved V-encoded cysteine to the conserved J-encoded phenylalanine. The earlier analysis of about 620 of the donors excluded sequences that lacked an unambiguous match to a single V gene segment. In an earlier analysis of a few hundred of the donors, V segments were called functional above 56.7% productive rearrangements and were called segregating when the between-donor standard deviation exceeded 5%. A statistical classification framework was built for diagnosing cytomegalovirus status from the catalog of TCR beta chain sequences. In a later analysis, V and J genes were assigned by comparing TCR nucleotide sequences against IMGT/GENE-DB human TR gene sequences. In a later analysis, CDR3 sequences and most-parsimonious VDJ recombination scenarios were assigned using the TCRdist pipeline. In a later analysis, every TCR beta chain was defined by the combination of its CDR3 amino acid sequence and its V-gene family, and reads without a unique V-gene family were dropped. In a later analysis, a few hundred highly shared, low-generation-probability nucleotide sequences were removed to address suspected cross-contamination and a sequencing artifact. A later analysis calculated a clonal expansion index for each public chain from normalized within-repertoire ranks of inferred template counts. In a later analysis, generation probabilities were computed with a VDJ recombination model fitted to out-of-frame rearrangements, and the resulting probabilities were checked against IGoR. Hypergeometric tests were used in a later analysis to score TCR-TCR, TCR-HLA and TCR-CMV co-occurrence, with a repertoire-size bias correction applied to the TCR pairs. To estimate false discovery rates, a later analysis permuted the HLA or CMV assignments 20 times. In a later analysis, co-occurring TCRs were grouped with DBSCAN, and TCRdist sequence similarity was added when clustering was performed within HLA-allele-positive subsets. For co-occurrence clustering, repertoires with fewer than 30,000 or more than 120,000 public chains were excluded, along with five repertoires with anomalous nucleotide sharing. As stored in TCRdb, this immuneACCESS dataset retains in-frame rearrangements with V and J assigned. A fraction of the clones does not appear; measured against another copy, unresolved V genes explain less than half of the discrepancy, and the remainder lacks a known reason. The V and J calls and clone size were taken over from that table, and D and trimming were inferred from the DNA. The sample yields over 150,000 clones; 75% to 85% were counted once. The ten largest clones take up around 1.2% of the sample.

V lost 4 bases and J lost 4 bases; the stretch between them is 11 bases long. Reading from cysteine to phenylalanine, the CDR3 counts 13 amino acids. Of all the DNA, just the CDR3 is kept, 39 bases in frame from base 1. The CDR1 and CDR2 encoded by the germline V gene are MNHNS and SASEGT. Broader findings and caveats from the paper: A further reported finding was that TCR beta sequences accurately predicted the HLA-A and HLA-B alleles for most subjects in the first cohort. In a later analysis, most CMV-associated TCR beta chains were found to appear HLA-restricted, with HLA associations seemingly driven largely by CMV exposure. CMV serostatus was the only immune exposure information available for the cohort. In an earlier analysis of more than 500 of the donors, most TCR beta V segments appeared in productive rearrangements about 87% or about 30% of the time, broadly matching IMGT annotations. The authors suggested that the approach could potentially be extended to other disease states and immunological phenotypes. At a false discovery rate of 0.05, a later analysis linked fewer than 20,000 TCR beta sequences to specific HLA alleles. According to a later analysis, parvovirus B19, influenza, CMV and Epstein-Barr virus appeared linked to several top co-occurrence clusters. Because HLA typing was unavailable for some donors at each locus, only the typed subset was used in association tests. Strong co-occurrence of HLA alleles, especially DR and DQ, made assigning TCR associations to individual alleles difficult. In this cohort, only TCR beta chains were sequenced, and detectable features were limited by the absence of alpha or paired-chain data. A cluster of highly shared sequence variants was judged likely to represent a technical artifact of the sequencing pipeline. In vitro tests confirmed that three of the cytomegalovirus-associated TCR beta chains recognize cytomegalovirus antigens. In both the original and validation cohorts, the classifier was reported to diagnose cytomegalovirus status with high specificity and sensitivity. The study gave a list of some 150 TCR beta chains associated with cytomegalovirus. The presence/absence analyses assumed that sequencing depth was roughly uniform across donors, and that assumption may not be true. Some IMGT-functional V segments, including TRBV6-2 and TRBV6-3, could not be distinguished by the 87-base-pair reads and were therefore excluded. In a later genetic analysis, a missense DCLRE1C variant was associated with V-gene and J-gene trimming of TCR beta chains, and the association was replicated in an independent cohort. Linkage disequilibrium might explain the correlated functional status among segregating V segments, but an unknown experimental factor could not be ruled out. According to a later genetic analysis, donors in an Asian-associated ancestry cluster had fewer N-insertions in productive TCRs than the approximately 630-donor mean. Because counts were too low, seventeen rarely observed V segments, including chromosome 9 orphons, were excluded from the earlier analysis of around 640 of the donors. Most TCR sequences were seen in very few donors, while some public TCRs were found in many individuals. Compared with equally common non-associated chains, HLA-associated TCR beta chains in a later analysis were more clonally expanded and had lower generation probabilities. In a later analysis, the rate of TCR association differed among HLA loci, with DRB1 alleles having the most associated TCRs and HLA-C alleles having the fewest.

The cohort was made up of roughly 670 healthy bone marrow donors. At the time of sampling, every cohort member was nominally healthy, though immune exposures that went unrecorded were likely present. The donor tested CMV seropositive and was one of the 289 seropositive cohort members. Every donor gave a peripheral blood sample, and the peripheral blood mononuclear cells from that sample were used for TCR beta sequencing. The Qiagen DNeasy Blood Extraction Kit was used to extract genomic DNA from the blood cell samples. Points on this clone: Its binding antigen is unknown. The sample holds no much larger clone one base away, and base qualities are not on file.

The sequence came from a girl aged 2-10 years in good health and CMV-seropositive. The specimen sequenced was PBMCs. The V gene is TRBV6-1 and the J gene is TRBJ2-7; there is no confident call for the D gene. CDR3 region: CASSASQPYEQYF. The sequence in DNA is TGTGCCAGCAGTGCGTCACAGCCTTACGAGCAGTACTTC.